The T cell receptor beta chain described here comes from a study of blood T cells in healthy people across ages. A second PCR, run for about 6 to 11 cycles, used a sample-barcoded 5' primer plus a J-beta primer mix. Each cDNA was tagged by a template-switch adaptor containing 12 random nucleotides. Per-sample output comprised a minimum of 2.5 million paired-end reads containing CDR3. MiXCR was run by TCRdb on the 5' RACE reads, yielding one entry per CDR3 protein. The table has 1.5 million to 2 million distinct CDR3 sequences, around 36% seen once; the top ten hold 10% to 12%. This clonotype was counted at least ten times. This CDR3 is built from 14 residues. The V and J ends lost 2 bases and 4 bases respectively, with 12 bases between them. The germline gives CDR1 SGHTA, CDR2 FQGNSA.

The TCR sequence derives from a woman aged 25 to 45 in good health. The chain couples TRBV7-2 to TRBJ2-7; D unresolved. Sequenced input: blood. CDR3 DNA: TGTGCCAGCAGCTTAATCGGCGCTTTTTACGAGCAGTACTTC. Its translation: CASSLIGAFYEQYF.